This T cell receptor (beta chain) came from a study of control samples from healthy donors and cancer patients. Trimming pared 1 base from V and 7 bases from J, leaving 13 bases between. Germline assignment: CDR1 LNHNV and CDR2 YYDKDF (reference sequence). This CDR3 region has 14 residues. Assay used: immunoSEQ multiplex PCR; TCRdb lists only in-frame clones, some missing. The sample lists roughly 55,000 clones; around 95% were seen once. The receptor comes from a woman younger than 35 in good health. The specimen was blood. The rearrangement links TRBV15 to TRBJ1-2; D is possibly TRBD1 (5 bases). The CDR3 nucleotides read TGTGCCACCAGCAGAGTCCGGGGGGTTGGTGGCTACACCTTC. Amino acids: CATSRVRGVGGYTF. Looking up the rest from reference TRBV15 and TRBJ1-2 gives the full variable domain: DAMVIQNPRYQVTQFGKPVTLSCSQTLNHNVMYWYQQKSSQAPKLLFHYYDKDFNNEADTPDNFQSRRPNTSFCFLDIRSPGLGDTAMYLCATSRVRGVGGYTFGSGTRLTVV.